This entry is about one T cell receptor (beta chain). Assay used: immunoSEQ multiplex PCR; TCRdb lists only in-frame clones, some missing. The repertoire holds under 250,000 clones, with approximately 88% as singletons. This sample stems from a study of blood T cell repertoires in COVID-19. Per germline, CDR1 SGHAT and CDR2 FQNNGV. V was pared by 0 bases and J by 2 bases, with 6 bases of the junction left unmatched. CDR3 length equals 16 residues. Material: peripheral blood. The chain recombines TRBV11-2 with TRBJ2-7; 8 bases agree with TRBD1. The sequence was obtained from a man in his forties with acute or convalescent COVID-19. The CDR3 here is CASSLDPGQGPYEQYF. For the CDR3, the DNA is TGTGCCAGCAGCTTAGATCCTGGACAGGGACCCTACGAGCAGTACTTC.